This section outlines one TCR beta chain sequence together with its context. Per the original methods: From reference gene primer amplification, estimates of nucleated cell counts were derived. TCRdb's table, derived via immunoSEQ multiplex PCR, lists solely in-frame clones and lacks some. V and J calls and clone size are as listed in that table; D and trimming were resolved from the DNA. This sample has tens of thousands of clones, with approximately 90% found just once. This CDR3 contains 13 residues. Germline V lookup: CDR1 SSHAT, CDR2 FNYEAQ (reference sequence). V lost 3 bases, J lost 12 bases, and 15 bases lay in between. The sample is drawn from a study of blood T cell repertoires in COVID-19. Study overall: COVID-19 samples, acute and convalescent, were from the United States, Italy and Spain. PBMCs, B-cell-depleted T cells, or T cells provided the cDNA or gDNA that made up the material.

The sequenced sample consisted of peripheral blood. The TCR sequence derives from a woman aged 60-70 years with active COVID-19. This chain uses TRBV7-7 with TRBJ2-1, with a tentative D call TRBD2 (7 bases). In nucleotides, the CDR3 is TGTGCCAGCAGCTTCGGCGGGGGCGACAGGCAGTTCTTC. This translates into CASSFGGGDRQFF.